Included here is one T cell receptor (beta chain) sequence, with context. The data stem from a study of blood T cell repertoires in COVID-19. Study-level background: COVID-19 samples, acute and convalescent, were from the United States, Italy and Spain. T cells, B-cell-depleted T cells, or PBMCs supplied cDNA or gDNA.

Study processing details: Reference gene primer amplification gave nucleated cell count estimates. TCRdb keeps only in-frame clones here, not all; method: immunoSEQ multiplex PCR. The DNA gave D and trimming, while V, J and clone size come from that table. The data hold 120,000 to 150,000 clones, with around 80% observed a single time. There are 13 residues in the CDR3. Trimming took off 3 bases at V and 4 bases at J, with 9 bases between the two ends. The rearrangement joins TRBV12-3 or TRBV12-4 to TRBJ1-2; D unclear. This TCR was sampled from a man aged 50 to 60 with acute or convalescent COVID-19. The sequenced sample was peripheral blood. CDR3: CASSFPRLYGYTF. The CDR3 DNA is TGTGCCAGCAGTTTTCCCAGGCTCTATGGCTACACCTTC.